This TCR beta chain was captured in a study of blood T cell repertoires in COVID-19 (dated by TCRdb to 2020 to 2021). Looking at the study overall: Collaborator samples came from the United States, Italy and Spain and covered acute and convalescent phases of COVID-19. The samples were drawn from two sources: the first 160 participants of the ongoing ImmuneRACE study, and about 1,300 subjects contributed by 6 global collaborators. The material from the prospective study consisted of cDNA or gDNA derived from T cells, B-cell-depleted T cells, or PBMCs. Where available, HLA class I and class II types were taken from metadata supplied by the sample provider and were not determined by assay-based typing. The repertoires were made available in a free public database intended to serve as a resource for research on the immune response to SARS-CoV-2. Subjects who had been exposed to COVID-19, were actively infected with it, or had recovered from it provided the deeply sampled blood TCRbeta repertoires that made up the dataset. Sample metadata almost always included a de-identified subject ID, COVID-19 status, age in years and sex. The study at large found these results: The amount of clinical and demographic metadata varied by source and participant and was provided uncurated.

Whole blood was collected in K2EDTA tubes by collaborating institutions according to the institutions' own protocols. For TCRbeta analysis, collaborators shipped samples as frozen whole blood, isolated PBMCs, or DNA extracted from either of those sample types. Note on this clone: This receptor's antigen is unknown. No base quality values were provided; no much bigger clone lies one nucleotide off.

The junction carries 17 bases between V and J, which are trimmed by 0 bases and 11 bases respectively. There are 14 amino acids in the CDR3, from cysteine to phenylalanine inclusive. Just CDR3 DNA is preserved here, 42 bases in frame from base 1. Based on the germline V gene, the CDR1 and CDR2 sequences are SGDLS and YYNGEE. The immunoSEQ Assay, a bias-controlled multiplex PCR, was used to amplify TCRbeta CDR3 regions from genomic DNA. Per the authors' processing: The number of nucleated cells in each sample was estimated from the amplification of reference gene primers within the assay. To quantify the absolute abundance of each unique TCRbeta CDR3 rearrangement, sequence reads were collapsed and filtered. For each sample, productive Simpson clonality was calculated as the square root of Simpson's diversity index across productive rearrangements. As stored in TCRdb, this immuneACCESS dataset retains in-frame rearrangements with V and J assigned. A fraction of the clones does not appear; measured against another copy, unresolved V genes explain less than half of the discrepancy, and the remainder lacks a known reason. From that table come the V and J calls and clone size; the DNA was used to work out D and trimming. The sample has roughly 670,000 clones on record, 90% of them singletons. The ten largest make up under 0.3% of the sample.

This sequence was found in a woman aged 18-29 years with acute or convalescent COVID-19. The specimen sequenced was peripheral blood. The rearranged chain carries TRBV9 and TRBJ1-2; perhaps TRBD1 is the D gene, with 5 bases matching. This receptor carries the CDR3 CASSVALGQGAYTF. The bases read TGTGCCAGCAGCGTAGCCCTCGGGCAGGGTGCATACACCTTC.